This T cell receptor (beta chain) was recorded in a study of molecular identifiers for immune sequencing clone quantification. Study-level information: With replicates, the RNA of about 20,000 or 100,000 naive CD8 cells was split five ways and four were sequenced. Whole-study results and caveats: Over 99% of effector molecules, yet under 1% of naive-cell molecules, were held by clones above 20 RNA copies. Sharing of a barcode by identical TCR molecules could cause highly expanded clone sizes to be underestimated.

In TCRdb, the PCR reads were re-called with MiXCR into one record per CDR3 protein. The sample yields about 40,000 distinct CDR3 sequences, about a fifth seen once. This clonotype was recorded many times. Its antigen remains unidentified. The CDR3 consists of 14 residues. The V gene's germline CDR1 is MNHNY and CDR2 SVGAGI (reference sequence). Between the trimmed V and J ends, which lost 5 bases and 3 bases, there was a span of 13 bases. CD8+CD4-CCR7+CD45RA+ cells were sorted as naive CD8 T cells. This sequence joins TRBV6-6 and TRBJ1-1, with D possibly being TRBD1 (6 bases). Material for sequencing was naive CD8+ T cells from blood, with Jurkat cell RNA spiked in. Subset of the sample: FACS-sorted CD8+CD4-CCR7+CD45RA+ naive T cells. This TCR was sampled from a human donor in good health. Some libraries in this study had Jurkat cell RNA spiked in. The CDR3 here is CASSQDRSYTEAFF. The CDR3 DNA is TGTGCCAGCAGTCAGGACAGAAGCTACACTGAAGCTTTCTTT.